This T cell receptor beta chain was found in a study of long-term antiretroviral therapy in people with HIV. General study findings and limits: ART adherence was not documented, and neither viral resistance nor therapy changes had any data. Blood in the study was drawn between the mid-2000s and the late 2010s, possibly under older ART regimens, which may be less effective than current ones.

The germline CDR1 and CDR2 sequences are MGHDK and SYGVNS. The CDR3 has 15 residues. J lost 4 bases, V lost 6 bases, and 5 bases had no gene match. Version v3.0 of the immunoSEQ assay was performed at survey level. The table came from immunoSEQ multiplex PCR; TCRdb's copy has only in-frame clones and leaves some out. The sample gives more than 25,000 clones, about 94% of which show up once; around 6.4% is in the top ten. Concerning this clone itself: Its antigen is not identified.

The chain employs TRBV25-1 and TRBJ2-3; 12 nucleotides align to TRBD1. This clonotype was obtained from a woman between 35 and 50 years old with HIV. Sequenced here: unsorted PBMCs, sampled 6.5 years after starting antiretroviral therapy. The CDR3 DNA sequence: TGTGCCAGCAGGTCCGGGACAGGGGGCCCAGATACGCAGTATTTT. Protein sequence: CASRSGTGGPDTQYF.